The 3 T cell receptor beta chains given below trace back to one sample, sequenced in a study of identical twins. TCRdb ran MiXCR on the 5' RACE reads and lists one entry per CDR3 protein. The sample lists some 630,000 distinct CDR3 sequences, roughly 6.6% occurring once. The same data also went into a second study, on yellow fever vaccine responses in identical twins.

Input material: PBMCs. Receptors were obtained from a woman aged 18-30 years in good health.

At least ten counts were recorded for this clonotype. The chain carries TRBV5-1 and TRBJ2-3; tentatively, D is TRBD1 (5 bases). CDR1 and CDR2 (germline): SGHRS, YFSETQ. V shed 0 bases and J shed 2 bases, with 7 bases lying between them. The CDR3 is 14 residues long. CDR3 in amino acids: CASSLVGATDTQYF. The CDR3 DNA reads TGCGCCAGCAGCTTGGTAGGGGCCACAGATACGCAGTATTTT.

The V gene is TRBV24-1, the J gene TRBJ2-2, with a tentative D call TRBD1 (7 bases). Trimming removed 2 bases from V and 5 bases from J, with 14 bases in between. This CDR3 region has 16 residues. Germline CDR1 is KGHDR and CDR2 is SFDVKD. CDR3: CATSDSATGRTGELFF. In DNA, the CDR3 is TGTGCCACCAGTGATTCCGCGACAGGGAGGACCGGGGAGCTGTTTTTT.

This clonotype was seen more than once but under ten times. The rearrangement joins TRBV20-1 to TRBJ2-2; D gene unclear. Looked up from germline, CDR1 is DFQATT and CDR2 is SNEGSKA (reference sequence). V lost 1 base, J lost 0 bases, and 9 bases lay in between. The CDR3 length is 15 residues. The DNA of the CDR3 is TGCAGTGCTAGAGCAGAGAGACCGAACACCGGGGAGCTGTTTTTT. Its translation is CSARAERPNTGELFF.